This note documents a single T cell receptor (beta chain) sequence. This specimen comes from a study of shared clonotypes between healthy human individuals. From germline, CDR1 is SGHAT and CDR2 FQNNGV. V shed 0 bases and J shed 4 bases, with 12 bases lying between them. The CDR3 is made up of 15 amino acids. Every immunoSEQ plate was one replicate of a subset's evenly spread DNA. As originally analysed: ImmunoSEQ junction-only sequences lacked quality scores, so their filtering differed. The table came from immunoSEQ multiplex PCR; TCRdb's copy has only in-frame clones and leaves some out. For V, J and clone size, that table is used; D and trimming come from the DNA. Of about 480,000 clones listed, approximately 85% are singletons.

The TCR was taken from a woman between 35 and 50 years old in good health. Some clones in this sample may be carry-over from other donors' samples. The sequenced sample consisted of PBMCs. This rearrangement joins TRBV11-2 to TRBJ1-1, with D maybe TRBD1 (6 bases). DNA for the CDR3: TGTGCCAGCAGCTTAGATCAGGGGTTCGGCACTGAAGCTTTCTTT. As protein: CASSLDQGFGTEAFF.